The 24 T cell receptor beta chains below all came from one sample that was sequenced in a study of cytomegalovirus exposure and HLA in healthy donors. Primers for the PCR totalled 60 Vbeta and 13 Jbeta. The data were produced by immunoSEQ multiplex PCR, yet TCRdb's version contains in-frame clones alone and is incomplete. Of fewer than 200,000 clones in the sample, 65% to 85% were seen once. Sequenced: PBMCs. The receptors stem from a woman aged 45-59 years in good health and CMV-seropositive.

This clone was seen a single time. The CDR3 loop reads CAISEPPGQTDTQYF. CDR3 coding DNA: TGTGCCATCAGTGAGCCCCCGGGACAGACAGATACGCAGTATTTT. The V and J genes are TRBV10-3 and TRBJ2-3; 7 bases map to TRBD1. V was pared by 2 bases and J by 3 bases, with 5 bases of the junction left unmatched. From germline, CDR1 is ENHRY and CDR2 SYGVKD. There are 15 residues in the CDR3.

The chain links TRBV19 to TRBJ2-7, with TRBD1 matching over 7 bases. Germline trimming cut 4 bases from V and 2 bases from J; bases unmatched to any gene: 2. This CDR3 is built from 13 residues. The germline V gene has CDR1 LNHDA and CDR2 SQIVND (reference sequence). The CDR3 DNA sequence: TGTGCCAGTAGTAGGGACAGTCCCTACGAGCAGTACTTC. It specifies CASSRDSPYEQYF.

This chain joins TRBV6-5 and TRBJ2-2; perhaps TRBD2 as D (5 bases). V was cut by 6 bases and J by 3 bases, with 11 bases left in between. The germline CDR1 and CDR2 sequences are MNHEY and SVGAGI. The CDR3 spans 14 residues. The CDR3 DNA is TGTGCCAGCAGGCCCGGGGAGTACACCGGGGAGCTGTTTTTT. The encoded protein is CASRPGEYTGELFF.

This clone was found once. The genes are TRBV2 and TRBJ2-2; D not certain. Trimming stripped 3 bases from V and 1 base from J, with 6 bases between. Germline V gives CDR1 SNHLY, CDR2 FYNNEI. The CDR3 covers 14 residues. CDR3 in amino acids: CASSESRNTGELFF. The DNA for the CDR3 is TGTGCCAGCAGTGAGTCTCGGAACACCGGGGAGCTGTTTTTT.

This rearrangement joins TRBV19 to TRBJ2-5; 11 bases agree with TRBD2. Germline V gives CDR1 LNHDA, CDR2 SQIVND (reference sequence). Trimming cost V 4 bases and J 3 bases; bases outside gene matches: 7. This CDR3 region has 16 residues. CDR3 sequence: CASSTSGTSGEETQYF. The CDR3 DNA sequence: TGTGCCAGTAGTACATCCGGGACTAGCGGAGAAGAGACCCAGTACTTC.

In its sample, this clone was seen once. CDR3 protein: CAEGGEQFF. The CDR3 DNA follows: TGTGCCGAGGGCGGTGAGCAGTTCTTC. The gene calls are TRBV7-9 and TRBJ2-1; D is possibly TRBD2 (5 bases). This CDR3 region has 9 residues. Per germline, CDR1 SEHNR and CDR2 FQNEAQ (reference sequence). Trimming removed 11 bases at V and 9 bases at J, with 8 bases between.

A few counts support this clone. The J gene is TRBJ1-5, the V gene TRBV30, with D perhaps matching TRBD1 (6 bases). The CDR3 spans 15 residues. V was pared by 2 bases and J by 4 bases, with 15 bases between. Germline V CDR1 and CDR2: GTSNPN, SVGIG (reference sequence). The CDR3 sequence is CAWSRGSGENQPQHF. In DNA, the CDR3 is TGTGCCTGGAGTAGGGGCTCAGGGGAAAATCAGCCCCAGCATTTT.

Only a few counts were recorded for this clone. The chain couples TRBV9 to TRBJ1-4, with 10 positions matching TRBD1. After removal of 5 bases from V and 8 bases from J, the junction contained 6 bases not matched to a gene. The germline V gene has CDR1 SGDLS and CDR2 YYNGEE. The CDR3 runs 14 residues. CDR3 loop: CASSRDRGEEKLFF. CDR3 bases: TGTGCCAGCAGTAGGGACAGGGGTGAGGAAAAACTGTTTTTT.

The gene calls are TRBV4-3 and TRBJ2-5, with D possibly being TRBD2 (6 bases). CDR1 is LGHNA, CDR2 YSLEER, per germline. This CDR3 has 14 residues. V gave up 2 bases and J gave up 7 bases, with 14 bases separating them. The CDR3 sequence: CASSQTGVPGTQYF. In DNA form, the CDR3 reads TGCGCCAGCAGCCAAACGGGGGTCCCGGGGACCCAGTACTTC.

This clone was detected only a few times. The gene calls are TRBV27 and TRBJ2-4; D may be TRBD1 (5 bases). The CDR3 has 12 amino acids. V was trimmed by 2 bases and J by 9 bases, leaving 8 bases between them. Germline values: CDR1 MNHEY, CDR2 SMNVEV (reference sequence). CDR3 protein: CASSLGQGIQYF. In DNA, the CDR3 is TGTGCCAGCAGTTTAGGGCAGGGCATTCAGTACTTC.

The V and J genes are TRBV4-3 and TRBJ2-5; 9 positions match TRBD2. The J call may not be correct, given that the DNA end is closer to TRBJ2-7. The CDR3 is 16 residues long. Germline V gene data show CDR1 as LGHNA and CDR2 as YSLEER. The CDR3 spells CASSQDSGGRAGEQYF. The CDR3 DNA sequence: TGCGCCAGCAGCCAAGATTCGGGCGGGAGGGCCGGCGAGCAGTACTTC.

This clone has only one observation. The chain combines TRBV5-1 with TRBJ2-5; no reliable D call. Germline-derived CDR1 and CDR2 are SGHRS and YFSETQ. This CDR3 has 14 residues. Trimming left V 1 base short and J 2 bases short, with 9 bases between. The CDR3 region has the DNA TGCGCCAGCAGCTTGAAACTGACACAAGAGACCCAGTACTTC. Amino acid sequence: CASSLKLTQETQYF.

The genes are TRBV7-8 and TRBJ1-1; no definite D call. This CDR3 spans 15 amino acids. The ends were cut back, 5 bases at V and 1 base at J, with 14 bases in the middle. CDR1 is SGHVS and CDR2 is FQNEAQ in the germline V gene. The CDR3 loop reads CASSAPQRKNTEAFF. CDR3 DNA: TGTGCCAGCAGCGCACCACAGAGAAAGAACACTGAAGCTTTCTTT. The full variable domain, in which reference TRBV7-8 and TRBJ1-1 provide the parts outside the CDR3, is GAGVSQSPRYKVAKRGQDVALRCDPISGHVSLFWYQQALGQGPEFLTYFQNEAQLDKSGLPSDRFFAERPEGSVSTLKIQRTQQEDSAVYLCASSAPQRKNTEAFFGQGTRLTVV.

V gene TRBV7-9 combines with J gene TRBJ2-2; D gene uncertain. CDR3 size: 18 residues. The V gene's germline CDR1 is SEHNR and CDR2 FQNEAQ (reference sequence). Between the trimmed V and J ends, which lost 1 base and 1 base, there was a span of 16 bases. In nucleotides, the CDR3 is TGTGCCAGCAGCTTAGACCACTTAAGCCGGTTGAACACCGGGGAGCTGTTTTTT. The encoded protein is CASSLDHLSRLNTGELFF.

This clone was recorded once. The J gene is TRBJ1-2, the V gene TRBV4-1, with D possibly being TRBD1 (6 bases). This CDR3 contains 13 residues. V shed 4 bases and J shed 4 bases, with 10 bases lying between them. Germline CDR1 is MGHRA and CDR2 is YSYEKL. The CDR3 DNA reads TGCGCCAGCAGCCCCCCGGACAGCTATGGCTACACCTTC. Translating gives CASSPPDSYGYTF.

This rearrangement joins TRBV19 to TRBJ2-4; 11 bases fit TRBD2. The CDR3 has 17 residues. V was pared by 2 bases and J by 4 bases, with 7 bases of the junction left unmatched. Germline CDR1 and CDR2: LNHDA and SQIVND (reference sequence). The CDR3 spells CASSITPTSGRKNIQYF. The DNA for the CDR3 is TGTGCCAGTAGTATAACCCCCACTAGCGGGAGAAAAAACATTCAGTACTTC.

The CDR3 DNA sequence: TGTGCCAGCAGTTTAGGAGGGTTTAAGTCTGAAGCTTTCTTT. Protein product: CASSLGGFKSEAFF. This chain links TRBV28 with TRBJ1-1; D is unresolved. Deletions cut 2 bases from V and 6 bases from J, with 13 bases between. The CDR3 spans 14 residues. Germline V gives CDR1 MDHEN, CDR2 SYDVKM.

The rearrangement joins TRBV11-3 to TRBJ2-1; D possibly corresponds to TRBD1 (7 bases). This CDR3 region has 18 residues. From germline, CDR1 is SGHNT and CDR2 YENEEA. The ends were cut back, 5 bases at V and 4 bases at J, with 24 bases in the middle. DNA for the CDR3: TGTGCCAGCAGCAGGACTAAGCAGCGCTCAGGGGGATACAATGAGCAGTTCTTC. This sequence encodes CASSRTKQRSGGYNEQFF.

This sequence joins TRBV28 and TRBJ2-1; D ambiguous. Germline lookup yields CDR1 MDHEN and CDR2 SYDVKM. V dropped 7 bases and J dropped 8 bases, with 15 bases sitting between them. The CDR3 has 13 residues. CDR3 region: CASKTRIRDEQFF. CDR3 nucleotide sequence: TGTGCCAGCAAAACTCGAATCCGGGATGAGCAGTTCTTC.

V and J are TRBV29-1 and TRBJ1-2; maybe TRBD1 (6 bases). V was trimmed by 2 bases and J by 8 bases, leaving 18 bases between them. The CDR3 length is 14 residues. The germline CDR1 and CDR2 sequences are SQVTM and ANQGSEA. The CDR3 bases are TGCAGCGTTGAACCCGGGAACAGGGTCGGCGGCTACACCTTC. Residues: CSVEPGNRVGGYTF. Full variable domain (remainder filled in from reference TRBV29-1 and TRBJ1-2): SAVISQKPSRDICQRGTSLTIQCQVDSQVTMMFWYRQQPGQSLTLIATANQGSEATYESGFVIDKFPISRPNLTFSTLTVSNMSPEDSSIYLCSVEPGNRVGGYTFGSGTRLTVV.

The chain carries TRBV6-1 and TRBJ1-5; D is perhaps TRBD1 (5 bases). V lost 6 bases and J lost 3, with 15 bases in between. This CDR3 is built from 15 residues. Germline CDR1 and CDR2: MNHNS and SASEGT. The CDR3 DNA follows: TGTGCCAGCAGGCTGGCGAGACAGAACAATCAGCCCCAGCATTTT. Translation: CASRLARQNNQPQHF.

The chain carries TRBV7-8 and TRBJ2-3, with TRBD1 matching over 8 bases. The CDR3 consists of 16 residues. Germline V gene lookup returns CDR1 SGHVS and CDR2 FQNEAQ. The V segment lost 2 bases and the J segment 3 bases; nucleotides outside the gene matches: 7. This chain's CDR3 is CASSLSGQGWTDTQYF. The CDR3 coding sequence is TGTGCCAGCAGCTTATCCGGACAGGGATGGACAGATACGCAGTATTTT.

The chain recombines TRBV6-1 with TRBJ2-7; D gene ambiguous. This CDR3 region has 15 residues. Germline V gene data show CDR1 as MNHNS and CDR2 as SASEGT. V lost 5 bases and J lost 9, with 23 bases in between. In DNA, the CDR3 is TGTGCCAGCAGTCTCTATGTGGCCCCAGAGGCTGGGCAGTACTTC. Its protein is CASSLYVAPEAGQYF.

The chain carries TRBV7-8 and TRBJ1-2; 7 bases match TRBD1. Germline trimming cut 4 bases from V and 8 bases from J; bases unmatched to any gene: 16. From germline, CDR1 is SGHVS and CDR2 FQNEAQ. This CDR3 contains 16 residues. CDR3 DNA sequence: TGTGCCAGCAGCTGGCAGGGTACAGGGGATTGGGGAGGCTACACCTTC. This sequence encodes CASSWQGTGDWGGYTF.